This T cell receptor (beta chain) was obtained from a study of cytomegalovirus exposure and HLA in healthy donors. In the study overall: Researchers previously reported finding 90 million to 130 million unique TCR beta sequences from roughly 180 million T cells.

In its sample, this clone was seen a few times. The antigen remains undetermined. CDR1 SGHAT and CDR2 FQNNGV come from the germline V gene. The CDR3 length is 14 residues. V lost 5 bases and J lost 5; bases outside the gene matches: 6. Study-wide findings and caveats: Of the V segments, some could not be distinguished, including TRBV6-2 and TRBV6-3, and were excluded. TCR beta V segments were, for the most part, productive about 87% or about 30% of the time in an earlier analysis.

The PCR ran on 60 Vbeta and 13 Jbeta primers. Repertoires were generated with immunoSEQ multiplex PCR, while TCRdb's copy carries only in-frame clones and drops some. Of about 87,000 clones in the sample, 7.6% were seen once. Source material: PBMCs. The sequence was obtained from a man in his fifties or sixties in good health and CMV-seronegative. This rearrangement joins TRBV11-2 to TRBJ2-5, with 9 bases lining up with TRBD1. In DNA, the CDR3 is TGTGCCAGCAGCCGGGACAGGGTAGGGGAGACCCAGTACTTC. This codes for CASSRDRVGETQYF.